One and the same sample provided the 20 T cell receptor beta chains below, sequenced in a study of cytomegalovirus exposure and HLA in healthy donors. Method: immunoSEQ multiplex PCR; TCRdb's copy keeps in-frame clones and lacks some. This table holds around 130,000 clones, more than 75% found once. Sequencing was carried out using PBMCs. Receptors originate from a woman between 25 and 40 years old in good health and CMV-seronegative.

This sequence joins TRBV6-1 and TRBJ1-4, with 10 bases matching TRBD1. Germline V gene lookup returns CDR1 MNHNS and CDR2 SASEGT. V lost 5 bases to trimming and J lost 5 bases; unmatched junction nucleotides: 5. This CDR3 is 15 amino acids long. The CDR3 DNA reads as TGTGCCAGCAGTAATCCGGGACAGGGGAATGAAAAACTGTTTTTT. Its translation: CASSNPGQGNEKLFF.

This chain uses TRBV5-4 with TRBJ2-1, with 10 bases aligning to TRBD1. Germline lookup yields CDR1 SGHNT and CDR2 YYREEE (reference sequence). The CDR3 has 13 amino acids. V trimming: 5 bases; J trimming: 8 bases; junction bases outside the gene matches: 4. Written as DNA, the CDR3 is TGTGCCAGCAGTCCGACAGGGGGCTATGAGCAGTTCTTC. The encoded protein is CASSPTGGYEQFF.

The rearrangement uses TRBV27 and TRBJ2-4; 10 nucleotides agree with TRBD2. The V segment lost 6 bases and the J segment 0 bases; nucleotides outside the gene matches: 5. Germline V gene sequence: CDR1 MNHEY, CDR2 SMNVEV (reference sequence). There are 16 residues in the CDR3. The CDR3 nucleotides are TGTGCCAGCAGACCACTAGCGGGGATAGCCAAAAACATTCAGTACTTC. It codes for CASRPLAGIAKNIQYF.

The chain has TRBV27 and TRBJ2-3, with D perhaps matching TRBD2 (6 bases). Trimming left V 3 bases short and J 2 bases short, with 12 bases between. The length of the CDR3 is 15 residues. Per germline, CDR1 MNHEY and CDR2 SMNVEV (reference sequence). CDR3 sequence: CASSFKSGFTDTQYF. CDR3 in DNA: TGTGCCAGCAGTTTCAAAAGCGGGTTCACAGATACGCAGTATTTT.

The rearrangement joins TRBV4-3 to TRBJ1-5; D is perhaps TRBD1 (6 bases). Germline CDR1 is LGHNA and CDR2 is YSLEER. CDR3 length equals 16 residues. V was trimmed by 0 bases and J by 3 bases, leaving 12 bases between them. CDR3 loop: CASSQEAGADNQPQHF. The CDR3, as DNA: TGCGCCAGCAGCCAAGAGGCGGGGGCTGACAATCAGCCCCAGCATTTT.

The CDR3 coding sequence is TGCGCCAGCAGCCCTACAACAGGGGGCCTAAATGAAAAACTGTTTTTT. Translated, it gives CASSPTTGGLNEKLFF. The V call is TRBV5-1, the J call TRBJ1-4; 9 nucleotides line up with TRBD1. Germline trimming cut 4 bases from V and 5 bases from J; bases unmatched to any gene: 9. The CDR3 contains 16 residues. Germline V CDR1 and CDR2: SGHRS, YFSETQ. The full variable domain, completed using reference TRBV5-1 and TRBJ1-4, is KAGVTQTPRYLIKTRGQQVTLSCSPISGHRSVSWYQQTPGQGLQFLFEYFSETQRNKGNFPGRFSGRQFSNSRSEMNVSTLELGDSALYLCASSPTTGGLNEKLFFGSGTQLSVL.

This clone came up a few times. This chain joins TRBV11-2 and TRBJ1-6, with D maybe TRBD1 (6 bases). This CDR3 contains 15 residues. Per the germline V gene, CDR1 is SGHAT and CDR2 is FQNNGV. V was shortened by 2 bases and J by 5 bases, with 10 bases between the two germline ends. CDR3 protein: CASSLTRGHNSPLHF. CDR3 in DNA: TGTGCCAGCAGCTTAACCAGGGGCCATAATTCACCCCTCCACTTT. Complete variable domain (other parts from reference TRBV11-2 and TRBJ1-6): EAGVAQSPRYKIIEKRQSVAFWCNPISGHATLYWYQQILGQGPKLLIQFQNNGVVDDSQLPKDRFSAERLKGVDSTLKIQPAKLEDSAVYLCASSLTRGHNSPLHFGNGTRLTVT.

This clone has ten or more counts. The V and J genes are TRBV5-1 and TRBJ2-1; the D is unclear. Germline V gene sequence: CDR1 SGHRS, CDR2 YFSETQ. The CDR3 spans 15 residues. V gave up 0 bases and J gave up 9 bases, with 16 bases separating them. CDR3 bases: TGCGCCAGCAGCTTGGTTCTTAGCTCGTTTGGTGAGCAGTTCTTC. It is translated as CASSLVLSSFGEQFF.

On this clone itself: At one boundary the junction diverges from the germline segment, which might be a read error. The rearrangement links TRBV19 to TRBJ1-6, with D possibly being TRBD1 (6 bases). Germline V gives CDR1 LNHDA, CDR2 SQIVND (reference sequence). This CDR3 spans 14 amino acids. CDR3 region: CASTQTGRDSALHF. The CDR3 DNA reads TGTGCCAGTACCCAGACAGGACGGGATTCAGCCCTCCACTTT. Together with reference TRBV19 and TRBJ1-6, the CDR3 gives the full variable domain: DGGITQSPKYLFRKEGQNVTLSCEQNLNHDAMYWYRQDPGQGLRLIYYSQIVNDFQKGDIAEGYSVSREKKESFPLTVTSAQKNPTAFYLCASTQTGRDSALHFGNGTRLTVT.

The chain recombines TRBV7-2 with TRBJ1-1; D gene uncertain. Trimming pared 1 base from V and 7 bases from J, leaving 16 bases between. The CDR3 covers 15 residues. Germline values: CDR1 SGHTA, CDR2 FQGNSA. The CDR3 spells CASSLGPLAGSEAFF. CDR3 nucleotide sequence: TGTGCCAGCAGCTTAGGCCCTCTGGCGGGGAGTGAAGCTTTCTTT. Based on the CDR3 plus reference TRBV7-2 and TRBJ1-1, the full variable domain is GAGVSQSPSNKVTEKGKDVELRCDPISGHTALYWYRQSLGQGLEFLIYFQGNSAPDKSGLPSDRFSAERTGGSVSTLTIQRTQQEDSAVYLCASSLGPLAGSEAFFGQGTRLTVV.

This clone was seen just once. The rearrangement uses TRBV15 and TRBJ1-2, with 8 bases matching TRBD1. CDR1 LNHNV and CDR2 YYDKDF come from the germline V gene (reference sequence). V shed 0 bases and J 7 bases; nucleotides not matched to a gene: 10. CDR3 length: 16 residues. CDR3 in amino acids: CATSRDRGTGGSGYTF. DNA for the CDR3: TGTGCCACCAGCAGAGATCGCGGGACAGGAGGTAGTGGCTACACCTTC.

The chain carries TRBV5-1 and TRBJ2-4; D unclear. The germline V gene encodes CDR1 SGHRS and CDR2 YFSETQ. The ends were cut back, 0 bases at V and 3 bases at J, with 13 bases in the middle. The CDR3 totals 16 residues. DNA for the CDR3: TGCGCCAGCAGCTTGGGCCCCCCTCTAGGCAAAAACATTCAGTACTTC. It specifies CASSLGPPLGKNIQYF.

This clone was detected only a few times. This chain connects TRBV7-2 to TRBJ1-2; D is ambiguous. In germline, CDR1 is SGHTA, CDR2 FQGNSA. Trimming pared 1 base from V and 2 bases from J, leaving 8 bases between. This CDR3 comprises 14 residues. Here the CDR3 reads CASSLDPRNYGYTF. In DNA, the CDR3 is TGTGCCAGCAGCTTAGACCCGCGGAACTATGGCTACACCTTC.

This chain joins TRBV11-2 and TRBJ1-1; tentative D call: TRBD1 (5 bases). V shed 3 bases and J shed 4 bases, with 9 bases lying between them. Germline CDR1 is SGHAT and CDR2 is FQNNGV. The CDR3 runs to 13 residues. CDR3 nucleotide sequence: TGTGCCAGCAGCTTCGGTGACAGCACTGAAGCTTTCTTT. It encodes CASSFGDSTEAFF.

CDR3 residues: CASRDSGTEELFF. The DNA for the CDR3 is TGTGCCAGCAGGGACTCAGGGACAGAAGAACTGTTTTTT. The rearrangement uses TRBV6-5 and TRBJ1-4, with 7 bases aligning to TRBD1. V was pared by 6 bases and J by 12 bases, with 10 bases of the junction left unmatched. This CDR3 is 13 amino acids long. Per the germline V gene, CDR1 is MNHEY and CDR2 is SVGAGI.

This chain links TRBV5-4 with TRBJ1-1, with TRBD1 identical over 7 bases. V trimming: 5 bases; J trimming: 1 base; junction bases outside the gene matches: 14. Germline V gene sequence: CDR1 SGHNT, CDR2 YYREEE (reference sequence). This CDR3 is 17 amino acids long. The CDR3 loop is CASSRDTAGGRNTEAFF. CDR3 in DNA: TGTGCCAGCAGTCGCGATACAGCAGGGGGTCGGAACACTGAAGCTTTCTTT.

The V gene is TRBV11-2, the J gene TRBJ1-3; tentatively, D is TRBD1 (5 bases). CDR3 length: 14 amino acids. Germline V CDR1 and CDR2: SGHAT, FQNNGV. V was clipped by 4 bases and J by 7 bases, with 14 bases between them. The CDR3 sequence: CASSSGLSANTIYF. In DNA form, the CDR3 reads TGTGCCAGCAGCTCGGGACTCTCAGCTAACACCATATATTTT.

The rearrangement joins TRBV5-1 to TRBJ2-1, with 10 bases aligning to TRBD1. The CDR3 has 17 amino acids. Germline V CDR1 and CDR2: SGHRS, YFSETQ. V shed 4 bases and J 0 bases; nucleotides not matched to a gene: 7. Written as DNA, the CDR3 is TGCGCCAGCAGCCCGGGACAGGGGCGGAGCTCCTACAATGAGCAGTTCTTC. Protein product: CASSPGQGRSSYNEQFF.

This clone has just one count. The J gene is TRBJ1-2, the V gene TRBV15, with 9 bases lining up with TRBD1. The germline V gene encodes CDR1 LNHNV and CDR2 YYDKDF (reference sequence). V trimming: 3 bases; J trimming: 4 bases; junction bases outside the gene matches: 6. The CDR3 spans 15 residues. The CDR3 sequence is CATSSPGTGSYGYTF. CDR3 bases: TGTGCCACCAGCAGTCCCGGGACAGGGTCCTATGGCTACACCTTC.

This clone was seen only a few times. The chain employs TRBV4-1 and TRBJ2-2; D unresolved. This CDR3 spans 12 amino acids. Germline loops: CDR1 MGHRA, CDR2 YSYEKL. Trimming took off 4 bases at V and 4 bases at J, with 4 bases between the two ends. CDR3 amino acids: CASSLRTGELFF. CDR3 bases: TGCGCCAGCAGCCTCCGCACCGGGGAGCTGTTTTTT.